The 30 T cell receptor beta chains presented below share a single source sample, sequenced in a study of blood T cell repertoires in COVID-19. Method: immunoSEQ multiplex PCR; TCRdb's copy keeps in-frame clones and lacks some. Of about 99,000 clones in the sample, almost 90% were seen once. What was sequenced was peripheral blood. These TCRs come from a man between 45 and 60 years old with COVID-19, enrolled during active disease.

J is TRBJ1-6 and V is TRBV19; 8 nucleotides match TRBD1. This CDR3 contains 13 residues. V lost 7 bases to trimming and J lost 10 bases; unmatched junction nucleotides: 6. Germline CDR1 reads LNHDA; CDR2 reads SQIVND (reference sequence). CDR3 in amino acids: CASNDRGESPLHF. CDR3 bases: TGTGCCAGTAATGACAGGGGTGAGTCACCCCTCCACTTT.

V usage is TRBV27 and J usage is TRBJ1-2, with D maybe TRBD1 (6 bases). With 1 base removed from V and 8 bases from J, the gap between germline ends came to 17 bases. The germline CDR1 and CDR2 sequences are MNHEY and SMNVEV (reference sequence). There are 15 residues in the CDR3. The chain's CDR3 is CASSLFGQPERGYTF. CDR3 coding DNA: TGTGCCAGCAGTTTATTCGGACAGCCAGAAAGAGGCTACACCTTC.

This chain connects TRBV25-1 to TRBJ2-7; 8 bases line up with TRBD1. CDR1 and CDR2 from the germline V gene are MGHDK and SYGVNS. The CDR3 loop spans 16 amino acids. Unmatched junction bases numbered 12, after V lost 6 bases and J lost 2 bases. As DNA, the CDR3 is TGTGCCAGCAGCCGAACGCCAGGGGGCGAAACCTACGAGCAGTACTTC. The encoded protein is CASSRTPGGETYEQYF.

This chain uses TRBV29-1 with TRBJ1-1; D is perhaps TRBD1 (5 bases). CDR1 and CDR2 from the germline V gene are SQVTM and ANQGSEA. The CDR3 sequence is 14 residues long. V gave up 2 bases and J gave up 0 bases, with 10 bases separating them. This CDR3 is CSVERGGMNTEAFF. The CDR3 DNA reads TGCAGCGTTGAAAGGGGAGGAATGAACACTGAAGCTTTCTTT. The variable domain in full, completed from reference TRBV29-1 and TRBJ1-1, reads SAVISQKPSRDICQRGTSLTIQCQVDSQVTMMFWYRQQPGQSLTLIATANQGSEATYESGFVIDKFPISRPNLTFSTLTVSNMSPEDSSIYLCSVERGGMNTEAFFGQGTRLTVV.

The rearrangement joins TRBV4-1 to TRBJ1-1; TRBD1 matches at 7 bases. Per germline, CDR1 MGHRA and CDR2 YSYEKL. The V gene end was trimmed by 3 bases and the J gene end by 7 bases; junction bases not matched to a gene: 5. This CDR3 has 13 residues. The chain's CDR3 is CASSQAGTDEAFF. For the CDR3, the DNA is TGCGCCAGCAGCCAGGCAGGGACAGATGAAGCTTTCTTT.

The table lists this clone with a few counts. The gene calls are TRBV7-9 and TRBJ2-7; 11 positions match TRBD2. The CDR3 is made up of 15 amino acids. CDR1 and CDR2 from the germline V gene are SEHNR and FQNEAQ (reference sequence). The J segment lost 1 base and the V segment lost 5 bases, leaving 4 bases of the junction unmatched. The CDR3 sequence is CASSAGTSGSYEQYF. The CDR3 DNA is TGTGCCAGCAGCGCCGGGACTAGCGGTTCCTACGAGCAGTACTTC.

CDR3 amino acids: CSVEDALTSGSYNEQFF. The CDR3 nucleotides read TGCAGCGTTGAAGATGCCTTGACTAGCGGTTCTTACAATGAGCAGTTCTTC. The V call is TRBV29-1, the J call TRBJ2-1; 9 positions match TRBD2. CDR3 length equals 17 residues. Germline V lookup: CDR1 SQVTM, CDR2 ANQGSEA. V dropped 0 bases and J dropped 4; count of bases not matched to a gene: 10.

The gene calls are TRBV7-2 and TRBJ1-5; D is uncertain. Trimming cost V 4 bases and J 0 bases, with 10 bases left between them. From germline, CDR1 is SGHTA and CDR2 FQGNSA. This CDR3 has 15 residues. The CDR3 sequence is CASSSGFLSNQPQHF. CDR3 coding DNA: TGTGCCAGCAGCTCCGGGTTCCTTAGCAATCAGCCCCAGCATTTT. The full variable domain, in which reference TRBV7-2 and TRBJ1-5 provide the parts outside the CDR3, is GAGVSQSPSNKVTEKGKDVELRCDPISGHTALYWYRQSLGQGLEFLIYFQGNSAPDKSGLPSDRFSAERTGGSVSTLTIQRTQQEDSAVYLCASSSGFLSNQPQHFGDGTRLSIL.

The gene calls are TRBV25-1 and TRBJ2-3; the D gene is possibly TRBD2 (6 bases). The CDR3 is made up of 14 amino acids. The ends were cut back, 5 bases at V and 3 bases at J, with 12 bases in the middle. Germline CDR1 reads MGHDK; CDR2 reads SYGVNS. The CDR3 DNA reads as TGTGCCAGCAGTAGTAATAGCGGAACAGATACGCAGTATTTT. Translated: CASSSNSGTDTQYF. The full variable domain, rest sourced from reference TRBV25-1 and TRBJ2-3, is EADIYQTPRYLVIGTGKKITLECSQTMGHDKMYWYQQDPGMELHLIHYSYGVNSTEKGDLSSESTVSRIRTEHFPLTLESARPSHTSQYLCASSSNSGTDTQYFGPGTRLTVL.

This clone has a single count. The chain carries TRBV5-1 and TRBJ2-1; 7 bases agree with TRBD2. V trimming: 4 bases; J trimming: 6 bases; junction bases outside the gene matches: 22. The germline gives CDR1 SGHRS, CDR2 YFSETQ. The CDR3 runs 19 residues. The CDR3 loop is CASSPEPESGVGNSNEQFF. DNA for the CDR3: TGCGCCAGCAGCCCTGAACCCGAAAGCGGGGTTGGGAATAGCAATGAGCAGTTCTTC.

The chain has TRBV2 and TRBJ2-7; 8 bases are a match to TRBD2. CDR3 length equals 14 residues. Germline CDR1 reads SNHLY; CDR2 reads FYNNEI. With 6 bases clipped from V and 3 bases from J, the junction kept 7 bases outside the gene matches. The CDR3 region is CASRVGLAIYEQYF. Here the CDR3 DNA reads TGTGCCAGCAGAGTAGGACTAGCAATCTACGAGCAGTACTTC.

This clone was counted once. The chain combines TRBV7-9 with TRBJ1-2; TRBD1 is a possible D gene (5 bases). The CDR3 totals 14 residues. The V end was cut by 5 bases, the J end by 4 bases, with 14 bases between. The germline V gene has CDR1 SEHNR and CDR2 FQNEAQ (reference sequence). The CDR3 reads CASSKEIGVYGYTF. CDR3 nucleotide sequence: TGTGCCAGCAGCAAAGAAATAGGGGTCTATGGCTACACCTTC.

The DNA of the CDR3 is TGTGCCAGCAGATCGACAGGTTCCCGGCGCGAGCAGTACTTC. It specifies CASRSTGSRREQYF. The chain couples TRBV7-2 to TRBJ2-7, with a possible D match to TRBD1 (6 bases). Germline V gene lookup returns CDR1 SGHTA and CDR2 FQGNSA. V lost 6 bases, J lost 6 bases, and 18 bases lay in between. The CDR3 runs 14 residues.

The J gene is TRBJ1-6, the V gene TRBV6-6, with a tentative D call TRBD1 (6 bases). CDR3 length: 16 amino acids. V shed 2 bases and J shed 9 bases, with 17 bases lying between them. Germline assignment: CDR1 MNHNY and CDR2 SVGAGI (reference sequence). DNA for the CDR3: TGTGCCAGCAGTTACGGGGGTCAGGGGATTAGTTCACCCCTCCACTTT. Amino acid sequence: CASSYGGQGISSPLHF.

V gene TRBV20-1 combines with J gene TRBJ2-7, with D tentatively TRBD1 (6 bases). The CDR3 totals 14 residues. Germline CDR1 DFQATT, CDR2 SNEGSKA (reference sequence). V lost 3 bases and J lost 3, with 15 bases in between. The CDR3 protein is CSASHSGGGYEQYF. In DNA form, the CDR3 reads TGCAGTGCTAGTCATTCTGGGGGCGGCTACGAGCAGTACTTC.

The V and J genes are TRBV7-9 and TRBJ1-1; 7 bases align to TRBD1. The germline V gene has CDR1 SEHNR and CDR2 FQNEAQ (reference sequence). CDR3 length: 14 residues. The ends lost 7 bases at V and 2 bases at J; junction bases unmatched: 7. The CDR3 is CASTLTGANTEAFF. The CDR3, as DNA: TGTGCCAGCACTTTAACAGGGGCCAACACTGAAGCTTTCTTT.

The CDR3 protein is CASGPGDYGYTF. DNA of the CDR3: TGTGCCAGCGGCCCGGGGGACTATGGCTACACCTTC. This chain joins TRBV7-3 and TRBJ1-2; weak D call: TRBD1 (5 bases). The CDR3 length is 12 residues. Germline assignment: CDR1 SGHTA and CDR2 FQGTGA. V lost 8 bases, J lost 3 bases, and 10 bases lay in between. The whole variable domain, filled in from reference TRBV7-3 and TRBJ1-2, reads GAGVSQTPSNKVTEKGKYVELRCDPISGHTALYWYRQSLGQGPEFLIYFQGTGAADDSGLPNDRFFAVRPEGSVSTLKIQRTERGDSAVYLCASGPGDYGYTFGSGTRLTVV.

This clone was detected a few times. The genes are TRBV11-2 and TRBJ1-1; D not resolved. The CDR3 has 14 residues. Trimming took 5 bases from V and 4 from J, leaving 14 bases between them. Germline V CDR1 and CDR2: SGHAT, FQNNGV. CDR3 DNA sequence: TGTGCCAGCAGCCCCTGGGGAGGTGGCACTGAAGCTTTCTTT. Translated: CASSPWGGGTEAFF. The variable domain in full, completed from reference TRBV11-2 and TRBJ1-1, reads EAGVAQSPRYKIIEKRQSVAFWCNPISGHATLYWYQQILGQGPKLLIQFQNNGVVDDSQLPKDRFSAERLKGVDSTLKIQPAKLEDSAVYLCASSPWGGGTEAFFGQGTRLTVV.

The CDR3 loop reads CASSLVSDTTYGYTF. DNA for the CDR3: TGTGCCAGCAGCTTAGTCTCGGACACCACCTATGGCTACACCTTC. The chain uses TRBV7-2 and TRBJ1-2; perhaps TRBD1 as D (5 bases). The CDR3 is 15 residues long. Looked up from germline, CDR1 is SGHTA and CDR2 is FQGNSA. The germline V and J ends were trimmed by 1 base and 4 bases, with 13 bases remaining between them.

The CDR3 protein is CAWNSLQEDTGELFF. The CDR3 coding sequence is TGTGCCTGGAACTCATTGCAGGAGGACACCGGGGAGCTGTTTTTT. The chain combines TRBV30 with TRBJ2-2; D perhaps matches TRBD2 (5 bases). The V and J ends lost 4 bases and 3 bases respectively, with 15 bases between them. CDR1 and CDR2 from the germline V gene are GTSNPN and SVGIG (reference sequence). The CDR3 has 15 residues.

CDR3 nucleotides: TGCGCCAGCAGCTTGGACCCAGGGGCTAACTATGGCTACACCTTC. Protein product: CASSLDPGANYGYTF. This chain uses TRBV5-1 with TRBJ1-2; possible D gene TRBD1, 6 bases. Germline V gene data show CDR1 as SGHRS and CDR2 as YFSETQ. This CDR3 has 15 residues. Between the trimmed V and J ends, which lost 0 bases and 0 bases, there was a span of 9 bases.

The count of this clone is one. The rearrangement joins TRBV4-1 to TRBJ1-3; a weak D match, TRBD1 (5 bases). V was cut by 4 bases and J by 3 bases, with 13 bases left in between. Germline V CDR1 and CDR2: MGHRA, YSYEKL. The length of the CDR3 is 15 residues. The CDR3 DNA sequence: TGCGCCAGCAGCCCTCAGGGTCTTTTTGGAAACACCATATATTTT. Amino acids: CASSPQGLFGNTIYF.

The CDR3 sequence: CASSLMTLDGLSGNTIYF. Here the CDR3 DNA reads TGTGCCAGCAGCCTTATGACCCTCGATGGACTATCTGGAAACACCATATATTTT. The V call is TRBV27, the J call TRBJ1-3; D is uncertain. The CDR3 contains 18 residues. The V end was cut by 6 bases, the J end by 1 base, with 22 bases between. Looked up from germline, CDR1 is MNHEY and CDR2 is SMNVEV (reference sequence).

V is TRBV5-4 and J is TRBJ1-1, with 7 bases lining up with TRBD1. The V gene's germline CDR1 is SGHNT and CDR2 YYREEE (reference sequence). This CDR3 comprises 15 residues. Germline trimming cut 4 bases from V and 1 base from J; bases unmatched to any gene: 7. The CDR3 nucleotides read TGTGCCAGCAGCGGGGAGACAGGGACGAACACTGAAGCTTTCTTT. Translation gives CASSGETGTNTEAFF.

The chain is built from TRBV7-3 and TRBJ1-2; TRBD1 matches 7 bases. Trimming cost V 0 bases and J 3 bases; bases outside gene matches: 1. CDR1 and CDR2 (germline): SGHTA, FQGTGA. This CDR3 comprises 14 residues. CDR3 DNA: TGTGCCAGCAGCTTAACGGGGACAGACTATGGCTACACCTTC. Residues: CASSLTGTDYGYTF.

The chain carries TRBV3-1 (or the pseudogene TRBV3-2) and TRBJ2-3; D not resolved. Germline loops: CDR1 LGHDT, CDR2 YNNKEL (reference sequence). Trimming pared 3 bases from V and 4 bases from J, leaving 8 bases between. CDR3 size: 13 residues. CDR3 coding DNA: TGTGCCAGCAGCCACCTGGAGTCAGATACGCAGTATTTT. This encodes CASSHLESDTQYF.

The CDR3 protein is CAISESQGEITNEKLFF. CDR3 sequence (DNA): TGTGCCATCAGTGAGTCGCAGGGGGAGATAACTAATGAAAAACTGTTTTTT. The rearrangement joins TRBV10-3 to TRBJ1-4; 7 nucleotides agree with TRBD1. The CDR3 length is 17 residues. The J segment lost 1 base and the V segment lost 0 bases, leaving 5 bases of the junction unmatched. CDR1 and CDR2 (germline): ENHRY, SYGVKD.

J is TRBJ2-6 and V is TRBV4-3; TRBD1 is a possible D gene (6 bases). Trimming pared 3 bases from V and 0 bases from J, leaving 15 bases between. From germline, CDR1 is LGHNA and CDR2 YSLEER. CDR3 length: 18 residues. Here the CDR3 reads CASSQQQGWNSGANVLTF. CDR3 bases: TGCGCCAGCAGCCAGCAACAGGGTTGGAACTCTGGGGCCAACGTCCTGACTTTC.

This clone has a single count. The chain has TRBV5-1 and TRBJ2-3; 10 bases agree with TRBD2. The CDR3 is made up of 18 amino acids. The junction had 13 bases not matched to a gene; V was cut back by 0 bases and J by 6 bases. The germline CDR1 and CDR2 sequences are SGHRS and YFSETQ. The CDR3 protein is CASSLGSSGGTSADTQYF. Written as DNA, the CDR3 is TGCGCCAGCAGCTTGGGTTCTAGCGGGGGAACTTCGGCGGATACGCAGTATTTT. The variable domain in full, completed from reference TRBV5-1 and TRBJ2-3, reads KAGVTQTPRYLIKTRGQQVTLSCSPISGHRSVSWYQQTPGQGLQFLFEYFSETQRNKGNFPGRFSGRQFSNSRSEMNVSTLELGDSALYLCASSLGSSGGTSADTQYFGPGTRLTVL.

V is TRBV19 and J is TRBJ1-5; D unresolved. V dropped 5 bases and J dropped 2 bases, with 13 bases sitting between them. Per the germline V gene, CDR1 is LNHDA and CDR2 is SQIVND (reference sequence). The CDR3 contains 15 residues. CDR3 in amino acids: CASSLASLGNQPQHF. Here the CDR3 DNA reads TGTGCCAGTAGTTTAGCTAGTCTTGGCAATCAGCCCCAGCATTTT.